Each of the 22 T cell receptor beta chains below was sequenced from the same sample in a study of human T cells and chemical hapten exposure. TCRdb re-called the RACE reads through MiXCR, storing one row per CDR3 protein. The sample lists 34,000 or so distinct CDR3 sequences, around a tenth occurring once. This sample's time point: pre-sensitization, week 0. The sample's treatment: therapeutic diphenylcyclopropenone sensitization with weekly scalp DPC. Total RNA was isolated from whole blood that had not been fractionated. Sequenced here: whole blood, sampled in connection with sensitization to the hapten diphenylcyclopropenone (DPC). These receptor sequences come from a man aged 45-65 years with alopecia areata. Some clones in this sample may be carry-over from other donors' samples.

The sample holds a few counts of this clonotype. The V gene is TRBV28, the J gene TRBJ1-1, with D unclear. This CDR3 contains 12 residues. Germline V CDR1 and CDR2: MDHEN, SYDVKM. With 2 bases removed from V and 10 bases from J, the gap between germline ends came to 11 bases. The CDR3 spells CASSLTGYRAFF. The CDR3 coding sequence is TGTGCCAGCAGTTTAACGGGGTATCGAGCTTTCTTT.

There are many counts of this clonotype. The rearrangement joins TRBV29-1 to TRBJ1-5, with D maybe TRBD1 (6 bases). The germline V and J ends were trimmed by 4 bases and 8 bases, with 12 bases remaining between them. The germline V gene has CDR1 SQVTM and CDR2 ANQGSEA. The CDR3 runs to 12 residues. The CDR3 spells CSVGAGEEPQHF. CDR3 sequence (DNA): TGCAGCGTTGGAGCAGGGGAAGAGCCCCAGCATTTT. Full variable domain (remainder filled in from reference TRBV29-1 and TRBJ1-5): SAVISQKPSRDICQRGTSLTIQCQVDSQVTMMFWYRQQPGQSLTLIATANQGSEATYESGFVIDKFPISRPNLTFSTLTVSNMSPEDSSIYLCSVGAGEEPQHFGDGTRLSIL.

This chain joins TRBV20-1 and TRBJ1-5; D gene unclear. V was clipped by 0 bases and J by 4 bases, with 19 bases between them. Germline-derived CDR1 and CDR2 are DFQATT and SNEGSKA (reference sequence). The CDR3 totals 17 residues. The CDR3 DNA reads TGCAGTGCTAGAGATTTGGCTATAGGGAGCATAAATCAGCCCCAGCATTTT. This encodes CSARDLAIGSINQPQHF.

The V and J genes are TRBV29-1 and TRBJ1-4; 9 nucleotides align to TRBD1. V gave up 7 bases and J gave up 5 bases; unmatched junction bases: 5. Looked up from germline, CDR1 is SQVTM and CDR2 is ANQGSEA. CDR3 length: 13 amino acids. CDR3: CSASGTGNEKLFF. CDR3 DNA sequence: TGCAGCGCTTCCGGGACAGGGAATGAAAAACTGTTTTTT.

There are a few counts of this clonotype. This chain joins TRBV5-1 and TRBJ1-1; 7 positions match TRBD1. Germline V gene data show CDR1 as SGHRS and CDR2 as YFSETQ. V was clipped by 3 bases and J by 1 base; unmatched bases: 18. CDR3 length: 19 amino acids. CDR3 sequence (DNA): TGCGCCAGCAGCTCCGGTATCAGGTTCGGACAGGAACGGAACACTGAAGCTTTCTTT. It is translated as CASSSGIRFGQERNTEAFF.

There are a few counts of this clonotype. CDR3 sequence reads: CASRPGQGSEKLFF. CDR3 nucleotide sequence: TGTGCCAGCAGGCCGGGACAGGGCTCCGAAAAACTGTTTTTT. The chain carries TRBV6-6 and TRBJ1-4; 9 nucleotides agree with TRBD1. The J segment lost 8 bases and the V segment lost 6 bases, leaving 7 bases of the junction unmatched. Germline loops: CDR1 MNHNY, CDR2 SVGAGI (reference sequence). CDR3 size: 14 residues.

This clonotype came up many times. The chain joins TRBV18 to TRBJ2-5, with D possibly TRBD1 on 6 matching bases. CDR3 size: 14 residues. Germline V gives CDR1 KGHSH, CDR2 LQKENI. The V end lost 3 bases, the J end lost 5 bases, and 13 bases lay between the germline ends. CDR3 residues: CASSPGHTGETQYF. CDR3 DNA: TGTGCCAGCTCACCGGGACATACTGGCGAGACCCAGTACTTC.

This rearrangement joins TRBV4-1 to TRBJ1-1, with D possibly matching TRBD1 (6 bases). CDR3 size: 15 residues. Germline CDR1 and CDR2: MGHRA and YSYEKL. Deletions cut 5 bases from V and 0 bases from J, with 13 bases between. The CDR3 loop is CASSYRDTLNTEAFF. The CDR3 DNA reads as TGCGCCAGCAGCTACCGGGACACTCTGAACACTGAAGCTTTCTTT.

The chain employs TRBV16 and TRBJ2-3; D is ambiguous. The CDR3 extends over 14 amino acids. V lost 2 bases and J lost 0, with 6 bases in between. CDR1 is KGHSY and CDR2 is FQNENV in the germline V gene. CDR3 in DNA: TGTGCCAGCAGCCAAGTTAGGAGCACAGATACGCAGTATTTT. It codes for CASSQVRSTDTQYF.

The rearrangement links TRBV20-1 to TRBJ2-5; D is unclear. Germline V gives CDR1 DFQATT, CDR2 SNEGSKA (reference sequence). The CDR3 consists of 13 residues. V lost 3 bases and J lost 1, with 9 bases in between. CDR3 residues: CSARRPPQETQYF. In DNA form, the CDR3 reads TGCAGTGCTAGGCGTCCCCCCCAAGAGACCCAGTACTTC.

This clonotype was counted many times. The chain has TRBV5-5 and TRBJ2-1; TRBD2 matches at 9 bases. J was trimmed by 8 bases and V by 0 bases; bases with no gene match: 6. This CDR3 spans 15 amino acids. CDR1 is SGHKS, CDR2 YYEKEE, per germline (reference sequence). The CDR3 DNA is TGTGCCAGCAGCTTGGGTCTAGCGGGATTCTATGAGCAGTTCTTC. Translating it yields CASSLGLAGFYEQFF.

This clonotype has a count of ten or more. J is TRBJ1-4 and V is TRBV7-9; 7 nucleotides match TRBD1. CDR1 and CDR2 from the germline V gene are SEHNR and FQNEAQ (reference sequence). V gave up 7 bases and J gave up 4 bases; unmatched junction bases: 12. This CDR3 has 16 residues. CDR3: CASTLETGQYNEKLFF. The CDR3 DNA sequence: TGTGCCAGCACCCTAGAGACAGGGCAGTATAATGAAAAACTGTTTTTT. Complete variable domain (other parts from reference TRBV7-9 and TRBJ1-4): DTGVSQNPRHKITKRGQNVTFRCDPISEHNRLYWYRQTLGQGPEFLTYFQNEAQLEKSRLLSDRFSAERPKGSFSTLEIQRTEQGDSAMYLCASTLETGQYNEKLFFGSGTQLSVL.

This clonotype has a count of ten or more. The gene calls are TRBV7-2 and TRBJ1-2, with D possibly matching TRBD1 (6 bases). In germline, CDR1 is SGHTA, CDR2 FQGNSA. Trimming took off 5 bases at V and 6 bases at J, with 16 bases between the two ends. This CDR3 region has 14 residues. CDR3 residues: CASSAPGTINGYTF. DNA of the CDR3: TGTGCCAGCAGCGCCCCCGGGACAATAAATGGCTACACCTTC.

This clonotype was recorded at least ten times. The rearrangement uses TRBV7-9 and TRBJ1-1; D might be TRBD1 (5 bases). The CDR3 totals 14 residues. The V and J ends lost 5 bases and 1 base respectively, with 11 bases between them. Germline loops: CDR1 SEHNR, CDR2 FQNEAQ (reference sequence). In DNA, the CDR3 is TGTGCCAGCAGCCCCCAGGGAGGGAACACTGAAGCTTTCTTT. Translation: CASSPQGGNTEAFF.

There are many counts of this clonotype. The chain recombines TRBV12-3 or TRBV12-4 with TRBJ2-5, with D unresolved. CDR3 length equals 11 residues. Trimming pared 6 bases from V and 1 base from J, leaving 3 bases between. CDR3 residues: CASSFQETQYF. CDR3 DNA sequence: TGTGCCAGCAGCTTCCAAGAGACCCAGTACTTC.

This clonotype was observed many times. The V and J genes are TRBV7-2 and TRBJ2-1; tentatively, D is TRBD1 (6 bases). The CDR3 extends over 13 amino acids. Germline lookup yields CDR1 SGHTA and CDR2 FQGNSA. Trimming removed 5 bases at V and 5 bases at J, with 10 bases between. The CDR3 sequence is CASSPRDNNEQFF. Here the CDR3 DNA reads TGTGCCAGCAGCCCCAGGGACAACAATGAGCAGTTCTTC.

This clonotype was recorded many times. This sequence joins TRBV23-1 and TRBJ2-5; D is uncertain. TRBV23-1 carries the ORF label, with uncertain function. V lost 4 bases and J 4 bases, leaving 7 bases between the germline ends. This CDR3 has 12 amino acids. The CDR3 DNA reads as TGCGCCAGCAGTCTCTCCGGAGAGACCCAGTACTTC. Translation gives CASSLSGETQYF.

This clonotype was observed many times. The gene calls are TRBV6-5 and TRBJ1-2, with D uncertain. The CDR3 has 13 residues. The germline CDR1 and CDR2 sequences are MNHEY and SVGAGI. Trimming left V 6 bases short and J 4 bases short, with 12 bases between. Here the CDR3 DNA reads TGTGCCAGCAGGCCTGGAAGGGCCTATGGCTACACCTTC. Translated, it gives CASRPGRAYGYTF.

The chain combines TRBV28 with TRBJ2-3, with D possibly being TRBD1 (5 bases). Germline CDR1 and CDR2: MDHEN and SYDVKM. Trimming took 6 bases from V and 2 from J, leaving 9 bases between them. The CDR3 totals 13 residues. Here the CDR3 reads CASRGADTDTQYF. In DNA, the CDR3 is TGTGCCAGCAGAGGGGCAGACACAGATACGCAGTATTTT.

This clonotype was seen a handful of times. The genes are TRBV23-1 and TRBJ2-6; D is possibly TRBD1 (5 bases). TRBV23-1 is marked as an open reading frame, function uncertain. V lost 3 bases and J 2 bases, leaving 20 bases between the germline ends. CDR3 length equals 19 residues. CDR3 in DNA: TGCGCCAGCAGTCACCCGCTAAGCCCCAGGGAAGCTGGGGCCAACGTCCTGACTTTC. It encodes CASSHPLSPREAGANVLTF.

The chain carries TRBV29-1 and TRBJ1-4; 8 nucleotides match TRBD1. Germline V gene data show CDR1 as SQVTM and CDR2 as ANQGSEA. There are 13 residues in the CDR3. V lost 3 bases and J lost 7; bases outside the gene matches: 4. The CDR3 DNA reads as TGCAGCGTTGATGACAGGGGAACTGAAAAACTGTTTTTT. It codes for CSVDDRGTEKLFF.

This clonotype was detected only a few times. The chain links TRBV2 to TRBJ2-1; 10 bases agree with TRBD1. The germline V gene encodes CDR1 SNHLY and CDR2 FYNNEI. The CDR3 extends over 17 amino acids. Losses at the gene ends were 4 bases for V and 6 bases for J; bases not matched to a gene: 12. The CDR3 loop reads CASSALDRGLTGNEQFF. The CDR3 DNA is TGTGCCAGCAGTGCCCTTGACAGGGGGCTCACGGGCAATGAGCAGTTCTTC.